This TCR beta chain was recorded in a study of early T cells in non-severe SARS-CoV-2 infection. Study in general: RNA in bulk from unsorted whole blood was sequenced, and chains were unpaired.

The library protocol tagged individual cDNA molecules with unique molecular identifiers. TCRdb re-analysed the 5' RACE reads in MiXCR, keeping a single row per CDR3 protein. Of tens of thousands of distinct CDR3 sequences in the sample, roughly 13% were seen once. Study outcomes and limitations: Anti-spike CD8 specificities were favored by VDJdb matching, whose results missed private and CD4 specificities.

As for this clonotype: Its specificity is not known.

This CDR3 region has 16 residues. The ends were cut back, 4 bases at V and 0 bases at J, with 13 bases in the middle. CDR1 is SGHDN and CDR2 is FVKESK in the germline V gene. V usage is TRBV14 and J usage is TRBJ2-1; D remains ambiguous. Sequencing input: whole blood. The receptor's source is an adult who was a healthcare worker with PCR-confirmed SARS-CoV-2 infection or an uninfected control (not recorded which). DNA for the CDR3: TGTGCCAGCAGCCCAAGGGCAGACCTCTCCTACAATGAGCAGTTCTTC. As protein: CASSPRADLSYNEQFF.